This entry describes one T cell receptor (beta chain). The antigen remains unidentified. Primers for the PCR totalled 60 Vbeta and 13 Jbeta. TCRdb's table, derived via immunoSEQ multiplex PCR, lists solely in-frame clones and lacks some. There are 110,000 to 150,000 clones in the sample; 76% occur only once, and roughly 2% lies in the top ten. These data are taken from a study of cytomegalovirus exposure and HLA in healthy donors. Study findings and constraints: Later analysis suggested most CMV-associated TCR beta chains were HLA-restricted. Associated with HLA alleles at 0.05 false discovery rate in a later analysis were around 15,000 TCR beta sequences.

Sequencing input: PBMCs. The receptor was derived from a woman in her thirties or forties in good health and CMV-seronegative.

The CDR3 spells CASSDFGAKAFF. As DNA, the CDR3 is TGTGCCAGCAGTGATTTTGGGGCCAAAGCTTTCTTT. The chain uses TRBV6-1 and TRBJ1-1, with D perhaps matching TRBD1 (5 bases). This CDR3 is 12 amino acids long. The ends were cut back, 3 bases at V and 9 bases at J, with 11 bases in the middle. Germline-derived CDR1 and CDR2 are MNHNS and SASEGT.